These T cell receptor beta chains were read from a single sample in a study of cytomegalovirus exposure and HLA in healthy donors. Data came from immunoSEQ multiplex PCR; TCRdb stores just in-frame clones and leaves some out. The sample records approximately 110,000 clones, 70% to 85% being singletons. The source material was PBMCs. Receptors were obtained from a woman in her forties in good health and CMV-seronegative. Each CDR3 is given with its conserved first and last residue. Fields, in order: CDR3 protein, CDR3 DNA, J gene, D gene, V gene, clone size. D genes are given only for firm matches. Expanded clones get a size class; other rows say once, few or many, or leave the size out.

CDR3 protein: CAWSNPRDREDGYTF
CDR3 DNA: TGTGCCTGGAGCAACCCCCGGGACAGGGAAGATGGCTACACCTTC
J gene: TRBJ1-2
D gene: TRBD1
V gene: TRBV30
clone size: NA

CDR3 protein: CASSLERVAGLGYGYTF
CDR3 DNA: TGTGCCAGCAGCTTAGAAAGGGTGGCAGGGTTAGGCTATGGCTACACCTTC
J gene: TRBJ1-2
D gene: NA
V gene: TRBV7-8
clone size: NA

CDR3 protein: CASSQDLSFSTDTQYF
CDR3 DNA: TGTGCCAGCAGCCAAGATTTGAGCTTTAGCACAGATACGCAGTATTTT
J gene: TRBJ2-3
D gene: NA
V gene: TRBV14
clone size: few

CDR3 protein: CASSGQGQETQYF
CDR3 DNA: TGTGCCAGCAGCGGACAGGGCCAAGAGACCCAGTACTTC
J gene: TRBJ2-5
D gene: TRBD1
V gene: TRBV28
clone size: NA

CDR3 protein: CASSEHGGGPEAFF
CDR3 DNA: TGTGCCAGCAGTGAACACGGGGGGGGCCCTGAAGCTTTCTTT
J gene: TRBJ1-1
D gene: NA
V gene: TRBV6-1
clone size: NA

CDR3 protein: CASSQGRYEQYF
CDR3 DNA: TGTGCCAGCAGCCAAGGCCGCTACGAGCAGTACTTC
J gene: TRBJ2-7
D gene: NA
V gene: TRBV16
clone size: NA

CDR3 protein: CASSGWAGSAYGYTF
CDR3 DNA: TGTGCCAGCAGTGGCTGGGCAGGTTCCGCGTATGGCTACACCTTC
J gene: TRBJ1-2
D gene: NA
V gene: TRBV2
clone size: NA

CDR3 protein: CSSSLRSVGSIRAEAFF
CDR3 DNA: TGTTCCAGCAGCTTGAGATCAGTTGGATCGATTCGGGCTGAAGCTTTCTTT
J gene: TRBJ1-1
D gene: NA
V gene: TRBV7-9
clone size: NA

CDR3 protein: CATSRDRTEETQYF
CDR3 DNA: TGTGCCACCAGCAGAGATCGGACAGAAGAGACCCAGTACTTC
J gene: TRBJ2-5
D gene: NA
V gene: TRBV15
clone size: once

CDR3 protein: CASSDVSGGLYGYTF
CDR3 DNA: TGTGCCAGCAGTGACGTCTCTGGGGGCCTCTATGGCTACACCTTC
J gene: TRBJ1-2
D gene: NA
V gene: TRBV6-1
clone size: NA

CDR3 protein: CASRPGEDYEQFF
CDR3 DNA: TGTGCCAGCAGACCGGGGGAGGATTATGAGCAGTTCTTC
J gene: TRBJ2-1
D gene: NA
V gene: TRBV2
clone size: NA

CDR3 protein: CASSQFLHRADGETQYF
CDR3 DNA: TGCGCCAGCAGCCAATTCCTCCACAGGGCTGACGGGGAGACCCAGTACTTC
J gene: TRBJ2-5
D gene: NA
V gene: TRBV4-3
clone size: NA

CDR3 protein: CASRQEPGDLNTEAFF
CDR3 DNA: TGTGCCAGCAGACAAGAACCGGGTGATCTGAACACTGAAGCTTTCTTT
J gene: TRBJ1-1
D gene: NA
V gene: TRBV5-4
clone size: NA

CDR3 protein: CASRAATSYYNEQFF
CDR3 DNA: TGCGCCAGCAGAGCGGCGACTAGCTACTACAATGAGCAGTTCTTC
J gene: TRBJ2-1
D gene: TRBD2
V gene: TRBV10-2
clone size: few

CDR3 protein: CASSLGSGATEAFF
CDR3 DNA: TGTGCCAGCAGCTTGGGATCAGGGGCGACTGAAGCTTTCTTT
J gene: TRBJ1-1
D gene: NA
V gene: TRBV5-5
clone size: NA

CDR3 protein: CASSLGQGSEQYF
CDR3 DNA: TGTGCCAGCAGTCTCGGACAGGGGAGCGAGCAGTACTTC
J gene: TRBJ2-7
D gene: TRBD1
V gene: TRBV27
clone size: NA

CDR3 protein: CASSPLGTSGSSYNEQFF
CDR3 DNA: TGTGCCAGTAGTCCCCTTGGGACTAGCGGGAGCTCCTACAATGAGCAGTTCTTC
J gene: TRBJ2-1
D gene: TRBD2
V gene: TRBV19
clone size: NA